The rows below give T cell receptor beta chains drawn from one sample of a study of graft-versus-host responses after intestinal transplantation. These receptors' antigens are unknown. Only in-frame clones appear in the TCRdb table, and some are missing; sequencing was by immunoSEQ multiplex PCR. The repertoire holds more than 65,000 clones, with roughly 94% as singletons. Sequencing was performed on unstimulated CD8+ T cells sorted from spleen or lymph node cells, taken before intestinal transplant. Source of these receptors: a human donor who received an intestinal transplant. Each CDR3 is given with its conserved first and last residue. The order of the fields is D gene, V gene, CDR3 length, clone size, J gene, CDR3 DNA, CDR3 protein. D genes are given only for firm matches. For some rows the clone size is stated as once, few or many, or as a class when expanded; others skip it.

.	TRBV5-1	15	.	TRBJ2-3	TGCGCCAGCAGCTTGGGACAGGCTAGCACAGATACGCAGTATTTT	CASSLGQASTDTQYF
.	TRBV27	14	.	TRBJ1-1	TGTGCCAGCAGTTCGCCATCTGAACAGGTTGGAGCTTTCTTT	CASSSPSEQVGAFF
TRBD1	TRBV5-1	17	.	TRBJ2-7	TGCGCCAGCAGCTTGGCGGCAGGGGGCCCAAGCTCCTACGAGCAGTACTTC	CASSLAAGGPSSYEQYF
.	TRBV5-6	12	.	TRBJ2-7	TGTGCCAGCAGCAGGGGATCCTACGAGCAGTACTTC	CASSRGSYEQYF
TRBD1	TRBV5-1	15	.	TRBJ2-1	TGCGCCAGCAGCCCGGGACAGGGAACCTACAATGAGCAGTTCTTC	CASSPGQGTYNEQFF
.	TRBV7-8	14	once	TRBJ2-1	TGTGCCAGCAGCTACTCGGATTCTGCCCCCAGCCAGTTCTTC	CASSYSDSAPSQFF
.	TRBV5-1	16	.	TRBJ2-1	TGCGCCAGCAGCTTCCCCTGGCGGGGGCTTGGGAATGAGCAGTTCTTC	CASSFPWRGLGNEQFF
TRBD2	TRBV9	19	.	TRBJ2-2	TGTGCCAGCAGCGTAGAGGCTAGCGGGAGGATCACCTTTGGCGGGGAGCTGTTTTTT	CASSVEASGRITFGGELFF
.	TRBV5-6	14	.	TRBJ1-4	TGTGCCAGCAGCTTTGGGGTAGGAGATGAAAAACTGTTTTTT	CASSFGVGDEKLFF
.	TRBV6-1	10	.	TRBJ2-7	TGTGCCATCGGCGCTTACGAGCAGTACTTC	CAIGAYEQYF
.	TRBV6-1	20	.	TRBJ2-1	TGTGCCAGCAGTGAAGCGGGGCCGGCTAGCGTAGTACTCTCCTACAATGAGCAGTTCTTC	CASSEAGPASVVLSYNEQFF
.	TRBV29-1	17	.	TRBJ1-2	TGCAGCGTTGAAGAACCCCCGGACAAGAGTCGACTCTATGGCTACACCTTC	CSVEEPPDKSRLYGYTF
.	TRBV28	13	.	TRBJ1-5	TGTGCCAGCAGTTTGCAGCACAATCAGCCCCAGCATTTT	CASSLQHNQPQHF
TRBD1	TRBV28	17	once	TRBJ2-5	TGTGCCAGCAGTTTAAGGGCCGGGACAGGGGAAAAAGAGACCCAGTACTTC	CASSLRAGTGEKETQYF
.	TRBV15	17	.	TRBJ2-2	TGTGCCACCAGCAGAGAGGCGGTGGTCATTAACACCGGGGAGCTGTTTTTT	CATSREAVVINTGELFF
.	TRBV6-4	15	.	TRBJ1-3	TGTGCCAGCAGTGACGCGGGGTACTCTGGAAACACCATATATTTT	CASSDAGYSGNTIYF
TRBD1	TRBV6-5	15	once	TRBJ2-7	TGTGCCAGCAGTCTACTGGACAGGGGAGCCTACGAGCAGTACTTC	CASSLLDRGAYEQYF
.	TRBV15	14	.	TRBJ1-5	TGTGCCACCAGCACTCCATATAGCAATCAGCCCCAGCATTTT	CATSTPYSNQPQHF
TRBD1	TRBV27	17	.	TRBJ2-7	TGTGCCAGCAGGGAGGACAGGGGCCCTTATGTGGCCTACGAGCAGTACTTC	CASREDRGPYVAYEQYF
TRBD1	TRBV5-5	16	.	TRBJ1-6	TGTGCCAGCAGCTTGGCAAGCTGGGACAGCGGGACACCCCTCCACTTT	CASSLASWDSGTPLHF
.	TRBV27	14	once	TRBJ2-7	TGTGCCAGCAGTAGCAGGGGCGCAGGCTACGAGCAGTACTTC	CASSSRGAGYEQYF
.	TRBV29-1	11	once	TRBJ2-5	TGCAGCGTCGGTTACCAAGAGACCCAGTACTTC	CSVGYQETQYF
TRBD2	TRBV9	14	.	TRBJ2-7	TGTGCCAGCACCCCGGGGGGGGTCCCCTACGAGCAGTACTTC	CASTPGGVPYEQYF
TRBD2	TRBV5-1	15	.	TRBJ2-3	TGCGCCAGCAGCTTAGCGGGAGCCAGCACAGATACGCAGTATTTT	CASSLAGASTDTQYF
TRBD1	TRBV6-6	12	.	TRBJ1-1	TGTGCCAGCAGTTACCTGGGACAGCAAGCTTTCTTT	CASSYLGQQAFF
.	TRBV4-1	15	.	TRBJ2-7	TGCGCCAGCAGCCAAGGTGGGGGCAGCGCCTACGAGCAGTACTTC	CASSQGGGSAYEQYF
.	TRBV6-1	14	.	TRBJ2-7	TGTGCCAGCAGTTTTTTCGGGATGTCCTACGAGCAGTACTTC	CASSFFGMSYEQYF
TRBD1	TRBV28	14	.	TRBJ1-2	TGTGCCAGCAGTTTCGACAGGGGAGGCTATGGCTACACCTTC	CASSFDRGGYGYTF
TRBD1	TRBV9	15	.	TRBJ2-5	TGTGCCAGCAGTTTAGGACAGGGGGAGGGAGAGACCCAGTACTTC	CASSLGQGEGETQYF
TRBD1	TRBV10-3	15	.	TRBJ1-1	TGTGCCATCAGCGGGAACAGGGGCGTGGACACTGAAGCTTTCTTT	CAISGNRGVDTEAFF
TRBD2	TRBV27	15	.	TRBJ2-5	TGTGCCAGCAATGCGACTAGCGGGATTCAAGAGACCCAGTACTTC	CASNATSGIQETQYF
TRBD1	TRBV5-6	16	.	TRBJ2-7	TGTGCCAGCAGCTGTCCCACCGGGACAGATGTTTGCGAGCAGTACTTC	CASSCPTGTDVCEQYF
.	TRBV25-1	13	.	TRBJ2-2	TGTGCCAGCAGTCCACAGAACACCGGGGAGCTGTTTTTT	CASSPQNTGELFF
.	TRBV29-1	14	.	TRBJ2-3	TGCAGCGTTGCTGCCGACCCGACCACAGATACGCAGTATTTT	CSVAADPTTDTQYF
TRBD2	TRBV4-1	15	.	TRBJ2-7	TGCGCCAGCAGCCAAGCGGCTAGCGGGAGCGGCGAGCAGTACTTC	CASSQAASGSGEQYF
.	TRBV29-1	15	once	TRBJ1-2	TGCAGCGTTGACCGGTTTCTGGATTCTAACTATGGCTACACCTTC	CSVDRFLDSNYGYTF
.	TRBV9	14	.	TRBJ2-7	TGTGCCAGCAGCGTGGGGGAGAGCTCCTACGAGCAGTACTTC	CASSVGESSYEQYF
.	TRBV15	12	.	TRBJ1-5	TGTGCCACCAGCAGACATAATCAGCCCCAGCATTTT	CATSRHNQPQHF
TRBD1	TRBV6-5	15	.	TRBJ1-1	TGTGCCAGCAGGACCCGGGACAGCCAAAACACTGAAGCTTTCTTT	CASRTRDSQNTEAFF
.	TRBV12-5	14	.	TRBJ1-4	TGTGCTAGTGGGCCCGGCAGGCTTAATGAAAAACTGTTTTTT	CASGPGRLNEKLFF
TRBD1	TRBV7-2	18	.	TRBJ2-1	TGTGCCAGCAGCTTAGGTGAGGTTGGGACAGGGGGCAGGAATGAGCAGTTCTTC	CASSLGEVGTGGRNEQFF
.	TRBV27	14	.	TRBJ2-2	TGTGCCAGCAGTTTTCAGGGGCACACCGGGGAGCTGTTTTTT	CASSFQGHTGELFF
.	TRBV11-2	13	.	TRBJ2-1	TGTGCCAGCAGCTTGCCAGCGAGGAATGAGCAGTTCTTC	CASSLPARNEQFF
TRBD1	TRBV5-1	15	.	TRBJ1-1	TGCGCCAGCAGCCTCCAGACAGGGATGAACACTGAAGCTTTCTTT	CASSLQTGMNTEAFF
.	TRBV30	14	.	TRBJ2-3	TGTGCCTGGAGTATGGGGAGCGGCACAGATACGCAGTATTTT	CAWSMGSGTDTQYF